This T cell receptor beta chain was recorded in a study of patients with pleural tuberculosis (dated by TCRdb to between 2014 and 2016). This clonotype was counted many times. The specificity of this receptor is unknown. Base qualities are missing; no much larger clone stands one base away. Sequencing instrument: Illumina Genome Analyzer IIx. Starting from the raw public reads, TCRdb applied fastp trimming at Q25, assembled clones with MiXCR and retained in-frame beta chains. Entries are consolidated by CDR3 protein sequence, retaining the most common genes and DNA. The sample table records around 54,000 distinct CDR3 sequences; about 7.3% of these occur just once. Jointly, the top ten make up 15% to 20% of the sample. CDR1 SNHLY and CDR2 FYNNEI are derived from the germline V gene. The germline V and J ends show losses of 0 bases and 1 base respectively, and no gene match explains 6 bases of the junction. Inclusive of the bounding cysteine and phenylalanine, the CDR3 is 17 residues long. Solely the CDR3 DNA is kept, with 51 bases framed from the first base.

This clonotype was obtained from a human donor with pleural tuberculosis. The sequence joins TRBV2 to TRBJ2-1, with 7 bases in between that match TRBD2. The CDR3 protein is CASSEAPGLGSYNEQFF. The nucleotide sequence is TGTGCCAGCAGTGAAGCCCCCGGACTAGGATCCTACAATGAGCAGTTCTTC.